This record concerns one T cell receptor (beta chain) sequence. This entry belongs to a study of CD8 T cells in Susac syndrome. After extraction with the RNeasy kit, about 0.45 to 1 ug of the RNA was reverse transcribed using random hexamers. Amplification of the TCR beta CDR3 was carried out by immunoSEQ multiplex PCR, which spanned a total of 54 Vbeta and 13 Jbeta segments. TCRdb fed the immunoSEQ multiplex PCR reads into MiXCR, producing one record per CDR3 protein. In the table there are about 76,000 distinct CDR3 sequences, roughly nine tenths of which are singletons. The length of the CDR3 is 16 residues. Looked up from germline, CDR1 is SGHDN and CDR2 is FVKESK. The V and J ends lost 3 bases and 3 bases respectively, with 15 bases between them. TCR beta sequencing was performed on blood CD8+ and CD4+ T cells. Treatment-naive patients with stable or active relapsing-remitting disease were the multiple sclerosis controls. Isolation of CD8+ and CD4+ T cells was performed negatively, whereas enrichment of TEMRA cells was done by FACS.

This chain links TRBV14 with TRBJ2-4, with D perhaps being TRBD1 or TRBD2 (6 bases each). The receptor's source is a human donor with multiple sclerosis. The sample was CD8+ T cells from PBMCs. CDR3 DNA: TGTGCCAGCAGCCACGGAGGGGGAAGCAACAAAAACATTCAGTACTTC. This encodes CASSHGGGSNKNIQYF.